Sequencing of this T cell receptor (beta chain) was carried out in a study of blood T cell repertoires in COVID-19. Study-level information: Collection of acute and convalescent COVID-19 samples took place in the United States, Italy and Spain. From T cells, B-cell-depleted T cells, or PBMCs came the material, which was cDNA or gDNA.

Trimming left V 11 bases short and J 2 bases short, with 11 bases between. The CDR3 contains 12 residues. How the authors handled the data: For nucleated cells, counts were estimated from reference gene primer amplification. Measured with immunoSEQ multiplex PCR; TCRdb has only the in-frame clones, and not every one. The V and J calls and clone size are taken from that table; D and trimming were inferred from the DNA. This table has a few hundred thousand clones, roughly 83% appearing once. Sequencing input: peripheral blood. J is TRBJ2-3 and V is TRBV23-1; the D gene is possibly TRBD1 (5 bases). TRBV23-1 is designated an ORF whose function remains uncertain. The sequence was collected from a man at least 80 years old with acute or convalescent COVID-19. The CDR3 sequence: CAPREPTDTQYF. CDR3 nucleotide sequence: TGCGCCCCCAGGGAACCCACAGATACGCAGTATTTT.